The following is a TCR beta chain sequence with its context. Its antigen remains unknown. This sample was taken from a study of early stage breast cancer tumors. Study conclusions and caveats: Enriched TCRB sequences shared across patients were mostly commonly generated sequences. Compared with adjacent normal breast, tumors showed about 2.3-fold denser, more clonal T cells. Tumor and normal breast were distinguished via blood comparison in 14 of 16 patients.

Here immunoSEQ multiplex PCR was the method, and the copy in TCRdb shows in-frame clones only, minus some. Here the sample spans about 50,000 clones, roughly 78% being singletons. The sequence was obtained from a person aged 35 to 50 with breast cancer. The sample was blood.

The CDR3: CASSRTDEKYF. The CDR3 DNA sequence: TGCGCCAGCAGCCGGACAGACGAGAAATATTTT. The chain joins TRBV4-1 to TRBJ2-3, with TRBD1 as a possible D gene (6 bases). Between the trimmed V and J ends, which lost 4 bases and 15 bases, there was a span of 14 bases. This CDR3 is 11 amino acids long. CDR1 MGHRA and CDR2 YSYEKL come from the germline V gene.